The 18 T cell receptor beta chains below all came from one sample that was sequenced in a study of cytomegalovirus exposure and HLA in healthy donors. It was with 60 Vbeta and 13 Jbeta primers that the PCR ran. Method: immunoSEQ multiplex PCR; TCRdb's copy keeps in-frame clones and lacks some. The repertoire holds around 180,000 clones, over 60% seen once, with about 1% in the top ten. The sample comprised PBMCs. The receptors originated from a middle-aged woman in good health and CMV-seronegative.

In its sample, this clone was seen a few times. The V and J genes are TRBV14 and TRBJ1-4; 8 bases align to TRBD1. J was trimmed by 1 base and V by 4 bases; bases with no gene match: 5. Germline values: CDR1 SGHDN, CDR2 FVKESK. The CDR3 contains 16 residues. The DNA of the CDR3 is TGTGCCAGCAGCCTAGACAGGGGATTAACTAATGAAAAACTGTTTTTT. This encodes CASSLDRGLTNEKLFF. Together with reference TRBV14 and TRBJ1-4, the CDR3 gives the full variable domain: EAGVTQFPSHSVIEKGQTVTLRCDPISGHDNLYWYRRVMGKEIKFLLHFVKESKQDESGMPNNRFLAERTGGTYSTLKVQPAELEDSGVYFCASSLDRGLTNEKLFFGSGTQLSVL.

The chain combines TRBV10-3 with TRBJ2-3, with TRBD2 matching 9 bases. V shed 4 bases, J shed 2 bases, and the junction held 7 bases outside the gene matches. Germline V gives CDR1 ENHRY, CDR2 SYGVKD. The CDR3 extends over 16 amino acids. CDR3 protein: CAISGGVAGDTDTQYF. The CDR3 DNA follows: TGTGCCATCAGTGGAGGGGTAGCGGGGGACACAGATACGCAGTATTTT.

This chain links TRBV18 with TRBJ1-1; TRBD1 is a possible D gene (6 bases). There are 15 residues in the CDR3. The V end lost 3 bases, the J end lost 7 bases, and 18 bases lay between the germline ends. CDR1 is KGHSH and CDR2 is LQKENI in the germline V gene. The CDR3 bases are TGTGCCAGCTCACCTAGACAGGACCCTAATGGTGAAGCTTTCTTT. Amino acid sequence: CASSPRQDPNGEAFF.

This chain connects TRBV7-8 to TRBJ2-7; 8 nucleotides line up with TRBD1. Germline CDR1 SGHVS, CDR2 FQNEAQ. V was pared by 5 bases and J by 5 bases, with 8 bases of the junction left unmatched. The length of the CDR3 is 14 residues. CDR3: CASSKQGAGNEQYF. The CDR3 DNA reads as TGTGCCAGCAGCAAGCAGGGGGCTGGAAACGAGCAGTACTTC. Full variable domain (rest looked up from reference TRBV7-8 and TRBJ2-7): GAGVSQSPRYKVAKRGQDVALRCDPISGHVSLFWYQQALGQGPEFLTYFQNEAQLDKSGLPSDRFFAERPEGSVSTLKIQRTQQEDSAVYLCASSKQGAGNEQYFGPGTRLTVT.

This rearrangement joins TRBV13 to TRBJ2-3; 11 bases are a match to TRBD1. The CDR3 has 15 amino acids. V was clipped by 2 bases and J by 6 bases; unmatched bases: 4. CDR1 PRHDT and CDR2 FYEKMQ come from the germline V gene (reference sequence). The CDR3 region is CASSLIGQGADTQYF. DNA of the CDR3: TGTGCCAGCAGCTTAATAGGACAGGGGGCCGATACGCAGTATTTT.

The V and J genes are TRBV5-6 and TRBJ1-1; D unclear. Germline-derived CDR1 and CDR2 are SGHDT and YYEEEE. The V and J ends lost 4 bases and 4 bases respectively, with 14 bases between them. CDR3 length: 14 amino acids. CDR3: CASSHVSVSTEAFF. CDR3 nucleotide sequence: TGTGCCAGCAGCCACGTGAGCGTGAGCACTGAAGCTTTCTTT.

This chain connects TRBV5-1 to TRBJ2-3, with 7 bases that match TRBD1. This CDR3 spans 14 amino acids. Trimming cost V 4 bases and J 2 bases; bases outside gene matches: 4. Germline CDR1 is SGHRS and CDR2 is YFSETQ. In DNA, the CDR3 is TGCGCCAGCAGCCTGGGACAGCTCACAGATACGCAGTATTTT. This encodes CASSLGQLTDTQYF. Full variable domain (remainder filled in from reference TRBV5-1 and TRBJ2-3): KAGVTQTPRYLIKTRGQQVTLSCSPISGHRSVSWYQQTPGQGLQFLFEYFSETQRNKGNFPGRFSGRQFSNSRSEMNVSTLELGDSALYLCASSLGQLTDTQYFGPGTRLTVL.

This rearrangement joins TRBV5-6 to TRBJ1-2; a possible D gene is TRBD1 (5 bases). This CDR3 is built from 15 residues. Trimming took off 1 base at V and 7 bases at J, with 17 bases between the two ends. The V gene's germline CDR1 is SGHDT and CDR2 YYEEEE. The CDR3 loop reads CASSLPPGYRGGYTF. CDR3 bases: TGTGCCAGCAGCTTGCCGCCAGGGTATCGAGGTGGCTACACCTTC.

This CDR3 is CASSLWGGSEQYF. The CDR3 DNA reads TGCGCCAGCAGCCTATGGGGAGGGTCAGAGCAGTACTTC. This rearrangement joins TRBV4-3 to TRBJ2-7; 7 positions match TRBD2. The germline V gene encodes CDR1 LGHNA and CDR2 YSLEER. With 4 bases clipped from V and 7 bases from J, the junction kept 7 bases outside the gene matches. This CDR3 is built from 13 residues.

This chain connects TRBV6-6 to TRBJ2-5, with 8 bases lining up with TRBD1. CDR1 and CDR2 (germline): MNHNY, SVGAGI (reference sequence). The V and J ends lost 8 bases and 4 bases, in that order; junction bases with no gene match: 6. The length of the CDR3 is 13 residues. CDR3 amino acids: CASQTGGIETQYF. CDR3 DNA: TGTGCCAGCCAAACAGGGGGTATAGAGACCCAGTACTTC.

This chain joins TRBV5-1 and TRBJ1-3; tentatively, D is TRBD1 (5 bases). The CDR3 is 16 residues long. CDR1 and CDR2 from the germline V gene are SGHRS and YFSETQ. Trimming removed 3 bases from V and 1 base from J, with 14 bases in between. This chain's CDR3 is CASSSTRVRSGNTIYF. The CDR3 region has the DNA TGCGCCAGCAGCTCGACCAGGGTCAGGTCTGGAAACACCATATATTTT.

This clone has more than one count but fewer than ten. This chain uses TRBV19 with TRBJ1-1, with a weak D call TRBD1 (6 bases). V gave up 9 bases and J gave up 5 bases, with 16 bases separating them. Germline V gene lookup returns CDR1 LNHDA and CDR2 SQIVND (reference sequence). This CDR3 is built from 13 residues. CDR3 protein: CASRSGGLTEAFF. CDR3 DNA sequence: TGTGCCAGCAGATCCGGGGGGCTGACTGAAGCTTTCTTT.

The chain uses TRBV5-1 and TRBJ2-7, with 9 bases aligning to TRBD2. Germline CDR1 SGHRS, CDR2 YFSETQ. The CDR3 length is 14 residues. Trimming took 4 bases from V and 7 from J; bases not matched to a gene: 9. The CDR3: CASSRAGREGEQYF. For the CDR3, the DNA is TGCGCCAGCAGCCGAGCTGGGCGGGAGGGGGAGCAGTACTTC.

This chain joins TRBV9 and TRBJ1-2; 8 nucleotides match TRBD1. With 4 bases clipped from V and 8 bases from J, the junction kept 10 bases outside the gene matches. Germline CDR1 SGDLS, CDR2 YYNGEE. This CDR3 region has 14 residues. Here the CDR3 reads CASSRRGQERGYTF. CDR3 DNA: TGTGCCAGCAGCCGCAGGGGACAGGAGCGCGGCTACACCTTC. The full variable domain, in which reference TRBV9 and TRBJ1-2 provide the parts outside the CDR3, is DSGVTQTPKHLITATGQRVTLRCSPRSGDLSVYWYQQSLDQGLQFLIQYYNGEERAKGNILERFSAQQFPDLHSELNLSSLELGDSALYFCASSRRGQERGYTFGSGTRLTVV.

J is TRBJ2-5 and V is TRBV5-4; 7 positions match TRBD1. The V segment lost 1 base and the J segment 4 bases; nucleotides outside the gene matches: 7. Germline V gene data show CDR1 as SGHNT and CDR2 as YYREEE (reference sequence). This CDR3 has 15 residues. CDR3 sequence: CASSLYRGAGETQYF. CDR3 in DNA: TGTGCCAGCAGCTTGTACAGGGGAGCAGGAGAGACCCAGTACTTC.

CDR3 DNA sequence: TGTGCCAGTAGTAGGGGACAGGGGGCCGGCACAGATACGCAGTATTTT. It translates to CASSRGQGAGTDTQYF. The rearrangement uses TRBV19 and TRBJ2-3, with 12 positions matching TRBD1. The ends lost 4 bases at V and 1 base at J; junction bases unmatched: 3. CDR3 length: 16 residues. Germline assignment: CDR1 LNHDA and CDR2 SQIVND (reference sequence).

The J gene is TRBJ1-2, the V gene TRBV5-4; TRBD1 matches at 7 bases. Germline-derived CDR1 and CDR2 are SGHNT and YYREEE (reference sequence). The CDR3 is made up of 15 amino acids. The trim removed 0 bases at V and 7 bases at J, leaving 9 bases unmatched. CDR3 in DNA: TGTGCCAGCAGCTTGGCTGGGAGACAGGGCGCTGGCTACACCTTC. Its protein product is CASSLAGRQGAGYTF.

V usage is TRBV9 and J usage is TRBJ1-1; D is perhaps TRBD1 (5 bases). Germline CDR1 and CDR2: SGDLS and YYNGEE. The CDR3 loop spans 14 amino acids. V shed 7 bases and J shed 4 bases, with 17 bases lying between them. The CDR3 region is CASGRDLLSTEAFF. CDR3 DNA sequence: TGTGCCAGCGGGCGGGACTTATTAAGCACTGAAGCTTTCTTT.